The rows below give T cell receptor beta chains drawn from one sample of a study of beta chain features in type 1 diabetes. TCRdb's table, derived via immunoSEQ multiplex PCR, lists solely in-frame clones and lacks some. Found here are some 900,000 clones, about 17% of them singletons; the top ten hold 0.02% to 0.03%. Sequencing used naive CD4+ T cells from blood. The source is a woman between 18 and 29 years old in good health. Both conserved end residues are part of each CDR3. The order of the fields is V gene, J gene, D gene, clone size, CDR3 DNA, CDR3 protein. D genes are given only for firm matches. Where a row states a size, it is once, few, many or the class of an expanded clone; other rows omit it.

TRBV9	TRBJ2-5	TRBD1	-	TGTGCCAGCAGCGTAGGTGACAGGGTCCAAGAGACCCAGTACTTC	CASSVGDRVQETQYF
TRBV21-1	TRBJ1-1	-	few	TGTGCCAGCAGCAAAAAAGCGACTGAAGCTTTCTTT	CASSKKATEAFF
TRBV2	TRBJ1-5	TRBD1	-	TGTGCCAGCACCCCGACAGGGCGGGATCAGCCCCAGCATTTT	CASTPTGRDQPQHF
TRBV2	TRBJ1-2	-	few	TGTGCCATACGGACGGATGGCTACACCTTC	CAIRTDGYTF
TRBV9	TRBJ2-1	TRBD2	few	TGTGCCAGCAGCCCATACGGCCGGGAGGATGGTGAGCAGTTCTTC	CASSPYGREDGEQFF
TRBV5-4	TRBJ2-3	-	-	TGTGCCAGCAGCCAACTCCTCTCGACAGATACGCAGTATTTT	CASSQLLSTDTQYF
TRBV7-3	TRBJ2-1	-	-	TGTGCCAGCAGCTTAGGGGGTTCCTACAATGAGCAGTTCTTC	CASSLGGSYNEQFF
TRBV7-8	TRBJ2-5	-	-	TGTGCCAGCAGGATTCTTGGGGCGGAGACCCAGTACTTC	CASRILGAETQYF
TRBV7-9	TRBJ1-2	-	-	TGTGCCAGCAGCATACCGCAACAGGGAGTTGGCTACACCTTC	CASSIPQQGVGYTF
TRBV7-9	TRBJ2-6	-	-	TGTGCCAGCAGTCCGCTCTCTGGGGCCAACGTCCTGACTTTC	CASSPLSGANVLTF
TRBV18	TRBJ1-4	-	once	TGTGCCAGCTCACCACCCTCGCAGGCCCGACGACTGTTTTTT	CASSPPSQARRLFF
TRBV6-6	TRBJ2-4	-	-	TGTGCCAGCAGGGTCGATCAAGCCAAAAACATTCAGTACTTC	CASRVDQAKNIQYF
TRBV28	TRBJ2-7	TRBD1	-	TGTGCCACCACGAGGACAGGAGCTTCCTACGAGCAGTACTTC	CATTRTGASYEQYF
TRBV7-9	TRBJ1-1	-	-	TGTGCCAGCAGCTTAGTCCCCCCCAGGGACACTGAAGCTTTCTTT	CASSLVPPRDTEAFF
TRBV27	TRBJ2-5	-	-	TGTGCCAGCAGGCATCGGGCCACACGGCCAGAGACCCAGTACTTC	CASRHRATRPETQYF
TRBV7-9	TRBJ2-1	TRBD2	-	TGTGCCAGCAGTACCGGGACTAGCGGCACGGTTGAGCAGTTCTTC	CASSTGTSGTVEQFF
TRBV5-1	TRBJ2-1	-	-	TGCGCCAGCAGCCAGACCCGACAGACTTACAATGAGCAGTTCTTC	CASSQTRQTYNEQFF
TRBV9	TRBJ2-6	-	many	TGTGCCAGCAGCGTTGACGGGGCTGGTGGGGCCAACGTCCTGACTTTC	CASSVDGAGGANVLTF
TRBV10-3	TRBJ1-1	TRBD1	-	TGTGCCATCAGAGAGACAGGGGACACTGAAGCTTTCTTT	CAIRETGDTEAFF
TRBV2	TRBJ2-4	TRBD1	-	TGTGCCAGCAGTCACCAAACAGGGGGGAAAAACATTCAGTACTTC	CASSHQTGGKNIQYF
TRBV7-9	TRBJ2-1	-	few	TGTGCCAGCAGCTTAGAGTTTGGTAGGGCCGGAGGGGAGCAGTTCTTC	CASSLEFGRAGGEQFF
TRBV7-2	TRBJ1-5	-	-	TGTGCCAGCAGCTGGGGTGGGGCAGGGATCAATCAGCCCCAGCATTTT	CASSWGGAGINQPQHF
TRBV4-3	TRBJ2-3	TRBD2	-	TGCGCCAGCAGGGGCGGGGGGACAGATACGCAGTATTTT	CASRGGGTDTQYF
TRBV19	TRBJ1-5	TRBD1	-	TGTGCCAGTAGTCACAGGGGCGGCAATCAGCCCCAGCATTTT	CASSHRGGNQPQHF
TRBV5-1	TRBJ2-3	-	-	TGCGCCAGCAGCTTATTAGCAGATACGCAGTATTTT	CASSLLADTQYF
TRBV20-1	TRBJ2-7	-	few	TGCAGTGCTAGATTGGGGGCCGAGCAGTACTTC	CSARLGAEQYF
TRBV5-6	TRBJ2-7	-	few	TGTGCCAGCAGCTTGGCATACTGGGGGGAGCAGTACTTC	CASSLAYWGEQYF
TRBV19	TRBJ2-7	-	-	TGTGCCAGTAGTATTTGGGGTGGGAACGAGCAGTACTTC	CASSIWGGNEQYF
TRBV2	TRBJ1-5	-	-	TGTGCCAGCGGGGGGTCGGGACATCTCAGTCAGCCCCAGCATTTT	CASGGSGHLSQPQHF
TRBV28	TRBJ2-7	-	-	TGTGCCAGCAGTTTATCTGGAGGCGAGCAGTACTTC	CASSLSGGEQYF
TRBV5-1	TRBJ1-1	-	-	TGCGCCAGCAGCTTCGGGGCGATGAACACTGAAGCTTTCTTT	CASSFGAMNTEAFF
TRBV7-8	TRBJ1-2	-	-	TGTGCCAGCAGCCCGTCACCCCTGAGGAAGCCAACCGAAAACTATGGCTACACCTTC	CASSPSPLRKPTENYGYTF
TRBV7-6	TRBJ2-3	TRBD2	-	TGTGCCAGCAGCCCACTAGCGGGGGCCGACGATACGCAGTATTTT	CASSPLAGADDTQYF
TRBV6-1	TRBJ2-7	-	few	TGTGCCAGCAGTGGGGAACAGGGATCCTACGAGCAGTACTTC	CASSGEQGSYEQYF
TRBV5-4	TRBJ1-1	TRBD1	-	TGTGCCAGCAGCACCGGACAGGTTGGGTCTGAAGCTTTCTTT	CASSTGQVGSEAFF
TRBV27	TRBJ2-3	-	few	TGTGCCAGCAGGGTACTAGGGGGCACAGATACGCAGTATTTT	CASRVLGGTDTQYF
TRBV15	TRBJ2-3	TRBD2	once	TGTGCCACCAGCAGAGATCTTGCTGGACTAGCGGGAGTTGGAACAGATACGCAGTATTTT	CATSRDLAGLAGVGTDTQYF
TRBV4-3	TRBJ1-3	-	once	TGCGCCAGCAGCCAAATGGGGACGTCCGGCTCATCCATATATTTT	CASSQMGTSGSSIYF
TRBV7-2	TRBJ2-1	-	few	TGTGCCAGCAGTTCTAGGACTGCGGGGGAGCAGTTCTTC	CASSSRTAGEQFF
TRBV15	TRBJ2-5	-	-	TGTGCCACCAGCAGAGCAATAGGAATGGCTGAGACCCAGTACTTC	CATSRAIGMAETQYF
TRBV29-1	TRBJ1-2	-	-	TGCAGCGTTCAGGGTAGGGCTGGGGACTACACCTTC	CSVQGRAGDYTF
TRBV19	TRBJ2-3	TRBD2	few	TGTGCCAGTAGTATCGTAGCGGGAGAGGCAGATACGCAGTATTTT	CASSIVAGEADTQYF
TRBV7-2	TRBJ1-2	-	few	TGTGCCAGCAGCTTAGATGGGGGTAACTATGGCTACACCTTC	CASSLDGGNYGYTF
TRBV7-8	TRBJ1-3	-	-	TGTGCCAGCAGCTTAGTAGGGCTCTCTGGAAACACCATATATTTT	CASSLVGLSGNTIYF
TRBV5-1	TRBJ1-5	-	few	TGCGCCAGCAGCTTGGGGGGTCTCGGTCAGCCCCAGCATTTT	CASSLGGLGQPQHF
TRBV28	TRBJ2-4	-	few	TGTGCCAGCAGTTTTTCGTTCGCGGGGCTCAAAAACATTCAGTACTTC	CASSFSFAGLKNIQYF
TRBV10-3	TRBJ2-7	TRBD1	-	TGTGCCATCAGTGGGACAGGAGAGCAGTACTTC	CAISGTGEQYF
TRBV28	TRBJ1-1	-	-	TGTGCCAGCAGTTTAGCAGGGTACATGAACACTGAAGCTTTCTTT	CASSLAGYMNTEAFF
TRBV7-2	TRBJ2-2	-	-	TGTGCCAGCAGCTTAGGGGGTAGCAGGAACACCGGGGAGCTGTTTTTT	CASSLGGSRNTGELFF
TRBV29-1	TRBJ2-3	-	-	TGCAGCGTTGACCGCGATACGCAGTATTTT	CSVDRDTQYF
TRBV4-3	TRBJ2-1	-	-	TGCGCCAGCAGCCAAGATGTAGGGGCTAGCCTTTACAATGAGCAGTTCTTC	CASSQDVGASLYNEQFF
TRBV5-1	TRBJ2-3	-	few	TGCGCCAGCAGCGCATACTCCTTTCGGGGCACAGATACGCAGTATTTT	CASSAYSFRGTDTQYF
TRBV7-2	TRBJ2-7	-	-	TGTGCCAGCAGCTTAGGTCGTCAGGAGTACTACGAGCAGTACTTC	CASSLGRQEYYEQYF